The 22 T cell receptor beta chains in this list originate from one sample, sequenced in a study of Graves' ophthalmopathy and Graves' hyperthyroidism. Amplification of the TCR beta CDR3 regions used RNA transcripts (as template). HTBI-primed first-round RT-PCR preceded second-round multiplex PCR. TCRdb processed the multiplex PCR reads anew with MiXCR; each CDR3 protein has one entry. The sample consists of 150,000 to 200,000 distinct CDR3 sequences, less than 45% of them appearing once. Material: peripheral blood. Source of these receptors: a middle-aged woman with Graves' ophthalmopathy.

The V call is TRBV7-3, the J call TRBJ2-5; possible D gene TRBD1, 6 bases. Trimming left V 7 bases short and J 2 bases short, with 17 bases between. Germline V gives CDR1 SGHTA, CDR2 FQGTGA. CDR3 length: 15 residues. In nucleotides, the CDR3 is TGTGCCAGCAAGATGGGACACTATTCTCAAGAGACCCAGTACTTC. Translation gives CASKMGHYSQETQYF. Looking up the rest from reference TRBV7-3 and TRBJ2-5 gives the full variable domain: GAGVSQTPSNKVTEKGKYVELRCDPISGHTALYWYRQSLGQGPEFLIYFQGTGAADDSGLPNDRFFAVRPEGSVSTLKIQRTERGDSAVYLCASKMGHYSQETQYFGPGTRLLVL.

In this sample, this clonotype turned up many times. CDR3 nucleotides: TGTGCCAGCGGGACAGACACTGAAGCTTTCTTT. It translates to CASGTDTEAFF. J is TRBJ1-1 and V is TRBV10-3; 7 bases align to TRBD1. Germline V gene sequence: CDR1 ENHRY, CDR2 SYGVKD. This CDR3 contains 11 residues. V was clipped by 10 bases and J by 3 bases; unmatched bases: 2.

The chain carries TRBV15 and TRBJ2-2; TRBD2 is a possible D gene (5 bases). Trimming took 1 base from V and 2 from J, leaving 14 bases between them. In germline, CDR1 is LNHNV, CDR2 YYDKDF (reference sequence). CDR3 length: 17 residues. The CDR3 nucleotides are TGTGCCACCAGCAGAGTCCCGGGATTGATAAACACCGGGGAGCTGTTTTTT. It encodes CATSRVPGLINTGELFF. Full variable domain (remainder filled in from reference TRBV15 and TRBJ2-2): DAMVIQNPRYQVTQFGKPVTLSCSQTLNHNVMYWYQQKSSQAPKLLFHYYDKDFNNEADTPDNFQSRRPNTSFCFLDIRSPGLGDTAMYLCATSRVPGLINTGELFFGEGSRLTVL.

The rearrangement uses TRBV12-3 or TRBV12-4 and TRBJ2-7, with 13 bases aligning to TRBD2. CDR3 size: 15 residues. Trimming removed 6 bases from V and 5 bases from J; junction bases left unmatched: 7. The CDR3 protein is CASRSTSGRRDEQYF. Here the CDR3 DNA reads TGTGCCAGCAGATCGACTAGCGGGAGGCGGGACGAGCAGTACTTC.

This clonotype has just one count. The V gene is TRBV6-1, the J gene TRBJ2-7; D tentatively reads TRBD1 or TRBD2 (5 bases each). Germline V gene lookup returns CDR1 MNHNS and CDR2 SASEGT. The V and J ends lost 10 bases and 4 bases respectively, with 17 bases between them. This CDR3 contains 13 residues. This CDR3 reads CATSEGFGYEQYF. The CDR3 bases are TGTGCCACCTCTGAGGGGTTTGGATACGAGCAGTACTTC.

CDR3 nucleotide sequence: TGTGCCAGCTCACCACCACTAGCGGGAGATAAGACCAAAAACATTCAGTACTTC. Protein sequence: CASSPPLAGDKTKNIQYF. The chain links TRBV18 to TRBJ2-4, with TRBD2 matching over 11 bases. CDR1 and CDR2 (germline): KGHSH, LQKENI. The length of the CDR3 is 18 residues. Trimming cost V 0 bases and J 2 bases; bases outside gene matches: 6. Full variable domain (remainder filled in from reference TRBV18 and TRBJ2-4): NAGVMQNPRHLVRRRGQEARLRCSPMKGHSHVYWYRQLPEEGLKFMVYLQKENIIDESGMPKERFSAEFPKEGPSILRIQQVVRGDSAAYFCASSPPLAGDKTKNIQYFGAGTRLSVL.

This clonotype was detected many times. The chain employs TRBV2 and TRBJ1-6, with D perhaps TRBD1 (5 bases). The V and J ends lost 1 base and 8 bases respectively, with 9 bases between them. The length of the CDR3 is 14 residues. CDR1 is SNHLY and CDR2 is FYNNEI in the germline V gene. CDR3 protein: CASSEGTWDSPLHF. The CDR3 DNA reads TGTGCCAGCAGTGAAGGGACATGGGATTCACCCCTCCACTTT.

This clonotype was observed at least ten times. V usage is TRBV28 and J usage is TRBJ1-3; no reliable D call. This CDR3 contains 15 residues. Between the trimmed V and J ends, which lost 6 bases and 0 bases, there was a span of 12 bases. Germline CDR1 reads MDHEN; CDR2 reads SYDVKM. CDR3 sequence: CASSPVGFSGNTIYF. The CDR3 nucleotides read TGTGCCAGCAGCCCAGTAGGATTCTCTGGAAACACCATATATTTT.

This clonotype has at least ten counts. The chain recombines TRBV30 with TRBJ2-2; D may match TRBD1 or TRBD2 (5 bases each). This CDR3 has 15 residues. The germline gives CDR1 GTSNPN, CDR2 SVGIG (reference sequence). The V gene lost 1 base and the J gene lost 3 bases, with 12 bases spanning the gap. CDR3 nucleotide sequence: TGTGCCTGGAGTGAAGGGGACGGCTACACCGGGGAGCTGTTTTTT. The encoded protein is CAWSEGDGYTGELFF.

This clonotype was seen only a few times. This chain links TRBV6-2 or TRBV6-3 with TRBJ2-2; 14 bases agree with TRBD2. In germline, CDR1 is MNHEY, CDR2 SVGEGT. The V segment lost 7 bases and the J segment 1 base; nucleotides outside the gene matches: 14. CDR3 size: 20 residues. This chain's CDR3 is CASTPGLAGDGVMNTGELFF. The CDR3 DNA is TGTGCCAGCACCCCGGGACTAGCGGGAGATGGGGTGATGAACACCGGGGAGCTGTTTTTT.

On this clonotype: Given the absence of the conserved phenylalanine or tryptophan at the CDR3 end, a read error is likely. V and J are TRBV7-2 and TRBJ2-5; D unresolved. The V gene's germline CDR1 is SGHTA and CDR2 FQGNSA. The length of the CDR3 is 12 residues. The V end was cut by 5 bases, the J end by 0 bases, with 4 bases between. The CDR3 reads CASSPYQETQYS. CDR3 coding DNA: TGTGCCAGCAGCCCGTACCAAGAGACCCAGTACTCC.

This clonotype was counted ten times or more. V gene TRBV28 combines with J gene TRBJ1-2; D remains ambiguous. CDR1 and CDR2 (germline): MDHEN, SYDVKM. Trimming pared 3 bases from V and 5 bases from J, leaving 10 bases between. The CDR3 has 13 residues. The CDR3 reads CASSLIGVYGYTF. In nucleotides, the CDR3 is TGTGCCAGCAGTTTGATCGGAGTGTATGGCTACACCTTC.

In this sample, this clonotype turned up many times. The CDR3 sequence is CASSLRGGGVGYTF. The CDR3 coding sequence is TGTGCCAGCAGTTTAAGGGGAGGTGGGGTAGGCTACACCTTC. This chain uses TRBV12-3 or TRBV12-4 with TRBJ1-2; D may be TRBD1 (5 bases). CDR3 size: 14 residues. Deletions cut 2 bases from V and 8 bases from J, with 15 bases between.

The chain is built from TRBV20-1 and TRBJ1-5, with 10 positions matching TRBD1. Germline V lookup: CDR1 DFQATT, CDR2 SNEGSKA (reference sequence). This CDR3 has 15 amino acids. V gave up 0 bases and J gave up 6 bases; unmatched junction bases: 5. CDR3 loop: CSARDLTGGTQPQHF. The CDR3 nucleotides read TGCAGTGCTAGAGATCTGACAGGGGGCACTCAGCCCCAGCATTTT.

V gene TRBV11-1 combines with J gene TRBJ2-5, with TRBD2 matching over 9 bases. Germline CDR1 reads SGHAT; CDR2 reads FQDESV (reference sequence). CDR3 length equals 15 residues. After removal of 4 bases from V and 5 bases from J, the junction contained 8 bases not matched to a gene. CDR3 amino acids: CASSWYLAGEETQYF. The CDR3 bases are TGTGCCAGCAGCTGGTACTTAGCGGGGGAGGAGACCCAGTACTTC.

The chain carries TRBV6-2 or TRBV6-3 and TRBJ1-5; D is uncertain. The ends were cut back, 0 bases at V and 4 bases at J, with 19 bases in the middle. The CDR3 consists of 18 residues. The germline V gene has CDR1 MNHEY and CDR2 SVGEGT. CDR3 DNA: TGTGCCAGCAGTTACTCGAGTCCACGGGTAGGGCTTAATCAGCCCCAGCATTTT. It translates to CASSYSSPRVGLNQPQHF.

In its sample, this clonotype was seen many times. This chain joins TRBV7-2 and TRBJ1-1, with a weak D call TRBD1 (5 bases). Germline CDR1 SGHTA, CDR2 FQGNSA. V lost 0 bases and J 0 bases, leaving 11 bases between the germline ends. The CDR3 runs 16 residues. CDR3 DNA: TGTGCCAGCAGCTTAGCCCGACAGTTCATGAACACTGAAGCTTTCTTT. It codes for CASSLARQFMNTEAFF.

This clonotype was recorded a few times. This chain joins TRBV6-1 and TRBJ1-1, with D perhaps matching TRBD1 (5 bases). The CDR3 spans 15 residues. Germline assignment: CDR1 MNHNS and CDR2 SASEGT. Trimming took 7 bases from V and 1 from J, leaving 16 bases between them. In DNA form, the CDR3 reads TGTGCCAGCAATCCACAGGACCTTGGGAACACTGAAGCTTTCTTT. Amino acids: CASNPQDLGNTEAFF.

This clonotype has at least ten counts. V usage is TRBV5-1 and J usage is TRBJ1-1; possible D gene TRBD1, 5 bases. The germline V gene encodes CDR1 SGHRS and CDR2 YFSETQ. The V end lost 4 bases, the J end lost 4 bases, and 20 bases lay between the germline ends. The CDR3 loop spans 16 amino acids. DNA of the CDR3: TGCGCCAGCAGCCCCGTCCTAGGGGCCCCGGGCACTGAAGCTTTCTTT. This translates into CASSPVLGAPGTEAFF. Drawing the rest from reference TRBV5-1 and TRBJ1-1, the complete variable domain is KAGVTQTPRYLIKTRGQQVTLSCSPISGHRSVSWYQQTPGQGLQFLFEYFSETQRNKGNFPGRFSGRQFSNSRSEMNVSTLELGDSALYLCASSPVLGAPGTEAFFGQGTRLTVV.

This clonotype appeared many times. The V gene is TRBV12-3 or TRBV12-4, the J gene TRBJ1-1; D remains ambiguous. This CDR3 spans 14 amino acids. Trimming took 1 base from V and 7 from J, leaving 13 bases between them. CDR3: CASSLVSQGSEAFF. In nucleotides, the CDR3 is TGTGCCAGCAGTTTAGTTTCCCAAGGGAGTGAAGCTTTCTTT.

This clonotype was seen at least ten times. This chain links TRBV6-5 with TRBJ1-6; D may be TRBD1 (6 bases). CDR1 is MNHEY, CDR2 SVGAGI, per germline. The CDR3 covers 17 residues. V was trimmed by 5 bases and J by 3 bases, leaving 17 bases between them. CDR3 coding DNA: TGTGCCAGCAGTAGGGGAAAGACAGGAATCTATAATTCACCCCTCCACTTT. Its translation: CASSRGKTGIYNSPLHF.

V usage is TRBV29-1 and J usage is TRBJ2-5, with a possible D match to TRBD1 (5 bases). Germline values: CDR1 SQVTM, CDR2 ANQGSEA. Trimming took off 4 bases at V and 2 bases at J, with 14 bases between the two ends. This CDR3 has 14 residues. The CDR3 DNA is TGCAGCGTTGGAGGCAGGTCAGGGCAAGAGACCCAGTACTTC. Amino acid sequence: CSVGGRSGQETQYF.